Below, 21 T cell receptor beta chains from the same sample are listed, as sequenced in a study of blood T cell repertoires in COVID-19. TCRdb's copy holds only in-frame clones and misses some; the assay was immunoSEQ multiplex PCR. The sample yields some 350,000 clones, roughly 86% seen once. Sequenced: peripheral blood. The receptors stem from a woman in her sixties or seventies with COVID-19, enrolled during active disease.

Written as DNA, the CDR3 is TGTGCCAGCAGTTTTCGCCGGGGATTAGCGAGGGGCTACACCTTC. Translation gives CASSFRRGLARGYTF. V usage is TRBV28 and J usage is TRBJ1-2; D call uncertain. Deletions cut 3 bases from V and 8 bases from J, with 19 bases between. The CDR3 is 15 amino acids. Germline CDR1 and CDR2: MDHEN and SYDVKM.

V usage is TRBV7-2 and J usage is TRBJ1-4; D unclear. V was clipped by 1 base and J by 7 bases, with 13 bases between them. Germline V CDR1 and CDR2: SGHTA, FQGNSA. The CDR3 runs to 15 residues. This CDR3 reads CASSLGTAEGEKLFF. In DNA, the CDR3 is TGTGCCAGCAGCTTAGGGACTGCTGAGGGTGAAAAACTGTTTTTT.

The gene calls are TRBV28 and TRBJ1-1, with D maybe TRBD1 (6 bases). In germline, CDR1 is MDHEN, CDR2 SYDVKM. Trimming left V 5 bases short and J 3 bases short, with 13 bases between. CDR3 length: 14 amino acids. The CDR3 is CASSLQGADTEAFF. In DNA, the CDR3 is TGTGCCAGCAGTCTACAGGGTGCGGACACTGAAGCTTTCTTT.

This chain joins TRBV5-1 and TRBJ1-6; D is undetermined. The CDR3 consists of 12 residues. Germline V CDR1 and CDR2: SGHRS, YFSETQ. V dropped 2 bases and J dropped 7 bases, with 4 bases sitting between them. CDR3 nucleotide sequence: TGCGCCAGCAGCTTCGAGAATTCACCCCTCCACTTT. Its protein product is CASSFENSPLHF.

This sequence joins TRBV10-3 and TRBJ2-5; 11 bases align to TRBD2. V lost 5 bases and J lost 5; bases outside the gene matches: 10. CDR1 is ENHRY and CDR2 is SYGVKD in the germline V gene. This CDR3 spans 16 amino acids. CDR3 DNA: TGTGCCATCAGTACCGGAACGACTAGCGGGGAGGAGACCCAGTACTTC. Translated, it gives CAISTGTTSGEETQYF.

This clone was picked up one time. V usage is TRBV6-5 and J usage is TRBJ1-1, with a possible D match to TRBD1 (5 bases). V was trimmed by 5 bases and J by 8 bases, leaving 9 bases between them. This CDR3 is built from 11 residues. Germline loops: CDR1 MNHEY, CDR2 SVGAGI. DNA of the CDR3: TGTGCCAGCAGTACCAACAGGGAAGCTTTCTTT. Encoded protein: CASSTNREAFF.

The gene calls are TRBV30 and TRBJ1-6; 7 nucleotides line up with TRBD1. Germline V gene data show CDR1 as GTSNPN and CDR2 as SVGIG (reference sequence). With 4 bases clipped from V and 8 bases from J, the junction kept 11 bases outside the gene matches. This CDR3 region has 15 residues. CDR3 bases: TGTGCCTGGAAACTGACAGGGAGGTGGGATTCACCCCTCCACTTT. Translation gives CAWKLTGRWDSPLHF.

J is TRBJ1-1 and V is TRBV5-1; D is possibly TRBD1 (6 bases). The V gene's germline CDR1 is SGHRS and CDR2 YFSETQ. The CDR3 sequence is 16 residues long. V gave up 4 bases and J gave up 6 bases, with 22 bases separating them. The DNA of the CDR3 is TGCGCCAGCAGCCCTCTTGAGGGGGGGTATGACGCTGAAGCTTTCTTT. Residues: CASSPLEGGYDAEAFF.

The CDR3 spells CASSSPSPNYGYTF. For the CDR3, the DNA is TGTGCCAGCAGTTCCCCCAGTCCGAACTATGGCTACACCTTC. V and J are TRBV28 and TRBJ1-2; no clear D gene. V lost 4 bases to trimming and J lost 2 bases, with 11 bases between them. This CDR3 is built from 14 residues. Germline V gene data show CDR1 as MDHEN and CDR2 as SYDVKM.

CDR3 protein: CASSNTGGGGYTF. CDR3 nucleotides: TGTGCCAGCAGCAATACAGGGGGAGGTGGCTACACCTTC. The chain joins TRBV5-4 to TRBJ1-2; 8 positions match TRBD1. This CDR3 spans 13 amino acids. CDR1 is SGHNT and CDR2 is YYREEE in the germline V gene (reference sequence). V gave up 4 bases and J gave up 7 bases; unmatched junction bases: 6.

CDR3 DNA sequence: TGTGCCAGCAGCTTGGACAGTTTTAACTATGGCTACACCTTC. It encodes CASSLDSFNYGYTF. V and J are TRBV5-8 and TRBJ1-2; no clear D gene. The germline V gene encodes CDR1 SGHTS and CDR2 YDEGEE. The CDR3 loop spans 14 amino acids. Trimming shortened V by 0 bases and J by 1 base, and 7 bases separated the two germline ends.

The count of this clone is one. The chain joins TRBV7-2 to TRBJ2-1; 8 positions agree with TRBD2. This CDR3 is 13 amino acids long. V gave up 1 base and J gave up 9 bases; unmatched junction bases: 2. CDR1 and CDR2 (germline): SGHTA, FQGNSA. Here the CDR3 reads CASSLGLASEQFF. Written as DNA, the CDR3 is TGTGCCAGCAGCTTAGGACTAGCGAGTGAGCAGTTCTTC.

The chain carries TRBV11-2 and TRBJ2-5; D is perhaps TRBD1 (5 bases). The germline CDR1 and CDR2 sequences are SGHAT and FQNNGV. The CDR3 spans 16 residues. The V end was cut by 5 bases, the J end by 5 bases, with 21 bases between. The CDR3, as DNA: TGTGCCAGCAGCCCTACCGGTGACAGACAGTCGGAGACCCAGTACTTC. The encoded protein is CASSPTGDRQSETQYF.

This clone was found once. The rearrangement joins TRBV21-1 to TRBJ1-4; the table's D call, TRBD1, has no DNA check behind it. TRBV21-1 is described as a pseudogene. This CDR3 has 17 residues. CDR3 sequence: CASSRIVPGQINEKLFF. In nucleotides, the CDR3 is TGTGCCAGCAGCAGGATAGTCCCGGGACAGATTAATGAAAAACTGTTTTTT.

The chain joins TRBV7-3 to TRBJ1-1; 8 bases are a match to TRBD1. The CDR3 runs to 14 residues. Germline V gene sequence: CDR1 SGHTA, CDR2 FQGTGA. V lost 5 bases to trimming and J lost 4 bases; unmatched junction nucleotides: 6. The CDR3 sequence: CASSLQGGSTEAFF. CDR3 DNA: TGTGCCAGCAGCCTACAGGGGGGGTCCACTGAAGCTTTCTTT.

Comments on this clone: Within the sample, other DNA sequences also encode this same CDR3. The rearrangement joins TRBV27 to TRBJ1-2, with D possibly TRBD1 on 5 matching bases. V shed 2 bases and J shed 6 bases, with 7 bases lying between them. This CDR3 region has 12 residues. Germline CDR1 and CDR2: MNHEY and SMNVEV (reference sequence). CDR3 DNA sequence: TGTGCCAGCAGTTTAGGGGGGAATGGCTACACCTTC. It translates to CASSLGGNGYTF.

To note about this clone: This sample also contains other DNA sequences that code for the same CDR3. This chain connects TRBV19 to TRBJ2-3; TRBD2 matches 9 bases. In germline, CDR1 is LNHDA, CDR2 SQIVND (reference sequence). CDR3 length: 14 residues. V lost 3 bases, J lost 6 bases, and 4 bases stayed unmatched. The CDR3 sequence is CASSIRLAGDTQYF. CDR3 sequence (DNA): TGTGCCAGTAGTATTAGGCTAGCGGGGGATACGCAGTATTTT.

In DNA, the CDR3 is TGTGCCAGCAGTTTTCGGGGGGGGCAGCATGGCTACACCTTC. The encoded protein is CASSFRGGQHGYTF. V is TRBV27 and J is TRBJ1-2, with D possibly matching TRBD1 (6 bases). Germline V CDR1 and CDR2: MNHEY, SMNVEV (reference sequence). With 3 bases removed from V and 6 bases from J, the gap between germline ends came to 14 bases. This CDR3 comprises 14 residues.

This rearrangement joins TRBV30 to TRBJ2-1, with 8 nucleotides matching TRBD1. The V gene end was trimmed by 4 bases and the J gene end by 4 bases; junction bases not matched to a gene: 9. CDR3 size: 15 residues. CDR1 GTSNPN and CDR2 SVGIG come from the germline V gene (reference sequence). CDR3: CAWTSDRDPYNEQFF. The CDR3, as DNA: TGTGCCTGGACGTCGGACAGGGACCCTTACAATGAGCAGTTCTTC.

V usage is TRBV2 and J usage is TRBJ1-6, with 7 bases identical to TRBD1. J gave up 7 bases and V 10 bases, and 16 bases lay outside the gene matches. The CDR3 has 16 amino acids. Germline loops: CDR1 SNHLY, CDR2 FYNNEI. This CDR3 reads CATGLSSGTANSPLHF. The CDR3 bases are TGTGCCACCGGCCTTTCCTCCGGGACAGCAAATTCACCCCTCCACTTT.

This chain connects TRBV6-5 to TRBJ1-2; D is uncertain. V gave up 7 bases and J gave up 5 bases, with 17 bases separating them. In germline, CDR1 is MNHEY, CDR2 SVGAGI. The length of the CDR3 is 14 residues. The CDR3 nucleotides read TGTGCCAGCAAGATGGATGCCTCGCGGTATGGCTACACCTTC. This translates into CASKMDASRYGYTF.